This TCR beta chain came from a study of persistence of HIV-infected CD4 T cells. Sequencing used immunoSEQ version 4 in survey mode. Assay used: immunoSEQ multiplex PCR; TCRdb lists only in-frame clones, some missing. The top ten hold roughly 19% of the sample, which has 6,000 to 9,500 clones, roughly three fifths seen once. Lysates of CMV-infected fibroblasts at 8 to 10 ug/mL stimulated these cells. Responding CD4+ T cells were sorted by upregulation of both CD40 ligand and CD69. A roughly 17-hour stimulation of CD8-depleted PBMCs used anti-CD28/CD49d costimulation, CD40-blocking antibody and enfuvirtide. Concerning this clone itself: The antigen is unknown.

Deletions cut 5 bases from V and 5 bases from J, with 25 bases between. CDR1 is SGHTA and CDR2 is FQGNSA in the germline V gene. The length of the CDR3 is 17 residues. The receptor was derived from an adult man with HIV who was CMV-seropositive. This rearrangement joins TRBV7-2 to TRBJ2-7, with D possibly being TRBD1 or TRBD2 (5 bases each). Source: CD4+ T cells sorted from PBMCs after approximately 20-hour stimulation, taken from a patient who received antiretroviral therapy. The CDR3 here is CASSPARGRDVLDEQYF. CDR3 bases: TGTGCCAGCAGCCCGGCCCGGGGCAGGGACGTCCTGGACGAGCAGTACTTC.